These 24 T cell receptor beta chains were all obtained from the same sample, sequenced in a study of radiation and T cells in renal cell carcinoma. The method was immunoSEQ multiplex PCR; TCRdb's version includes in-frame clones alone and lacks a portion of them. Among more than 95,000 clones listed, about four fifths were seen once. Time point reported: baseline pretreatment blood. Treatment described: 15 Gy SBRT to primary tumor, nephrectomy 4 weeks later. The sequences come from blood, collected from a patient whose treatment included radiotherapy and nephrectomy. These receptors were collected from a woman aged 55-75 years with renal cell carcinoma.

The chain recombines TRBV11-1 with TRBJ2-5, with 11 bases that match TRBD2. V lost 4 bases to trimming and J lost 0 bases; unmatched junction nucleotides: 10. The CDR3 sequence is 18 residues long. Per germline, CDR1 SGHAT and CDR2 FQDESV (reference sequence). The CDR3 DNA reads TGTGCCAGCAGCTCCACGAGACTAGCGGGGATGTACCAAGAGACCCAGTACTTC. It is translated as CASSSTRLAGMYQETQYF.

The CDR3 DNA reads TGTGCCAGCAGCCCTTGGTGGGGGGGTAGCTCTGGGGCCAACGTCCTGACTTTC. This sequence encodes CASSPWWGGSSGANVLTF. The chain combines TRBV27 with TRBJ2-6, with 7 positions matching TRBD2. CDR3 length equals 18 residues. V gave up 6 bases and J gave up 0 bases; unmatched junction bases: 11. Germline CDR1 is MNHEY and CDR2 is SMNVEV (reference sequence).

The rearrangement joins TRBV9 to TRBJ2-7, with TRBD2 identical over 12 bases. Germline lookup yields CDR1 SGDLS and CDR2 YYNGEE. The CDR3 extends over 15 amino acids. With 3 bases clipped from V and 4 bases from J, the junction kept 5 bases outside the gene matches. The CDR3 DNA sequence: TGTGCCAGCAGCGCGGGACTAGCGGGCAATTACGAGCAGTACTTC. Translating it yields CASSAGLAGNYEQYF.

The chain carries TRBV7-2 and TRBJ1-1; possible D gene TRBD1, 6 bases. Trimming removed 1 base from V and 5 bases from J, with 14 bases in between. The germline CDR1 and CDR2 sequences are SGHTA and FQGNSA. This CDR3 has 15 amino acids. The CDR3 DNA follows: TGTGCCAGCAGCTTAGACCAGGGGACGGGGACTGAAGCTTTCTTT. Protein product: CASSLDQGTGTEAFF.

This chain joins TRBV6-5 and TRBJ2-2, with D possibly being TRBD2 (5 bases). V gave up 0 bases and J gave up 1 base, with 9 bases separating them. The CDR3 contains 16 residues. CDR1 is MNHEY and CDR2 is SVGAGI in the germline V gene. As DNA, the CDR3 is TGTGCCAGCAGTTACTCGGGCGGGTTGAACACCGGGGAGCTGTTTTTT. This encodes CASSYSGGLNTGELFF.

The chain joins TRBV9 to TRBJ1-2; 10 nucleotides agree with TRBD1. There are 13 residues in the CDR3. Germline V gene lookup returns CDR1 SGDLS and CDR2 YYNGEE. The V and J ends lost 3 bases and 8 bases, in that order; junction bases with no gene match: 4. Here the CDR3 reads CASSGDRGGGYTF. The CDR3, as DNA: TGTGCCAGCAGCGGGGACAGGGGTGGAGGCTACACCTTC.

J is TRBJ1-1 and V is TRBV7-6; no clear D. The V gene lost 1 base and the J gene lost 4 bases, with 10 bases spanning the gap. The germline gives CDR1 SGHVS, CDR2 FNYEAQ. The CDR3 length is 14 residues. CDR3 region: CASSLEKGGTEAFF. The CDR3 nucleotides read TGTGCCAGCAGCTTAGAAAAGGGAGGCACTGAAGCTTTCTTT.

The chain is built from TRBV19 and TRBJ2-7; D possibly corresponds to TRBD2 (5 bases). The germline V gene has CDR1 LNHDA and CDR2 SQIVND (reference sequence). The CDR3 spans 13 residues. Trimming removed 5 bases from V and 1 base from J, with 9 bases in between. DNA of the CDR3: TGTGCCAGTAGTCCCGGGGTTTCCTACGAGCAGTACTTC. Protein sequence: CASSPGVSYEQYF.

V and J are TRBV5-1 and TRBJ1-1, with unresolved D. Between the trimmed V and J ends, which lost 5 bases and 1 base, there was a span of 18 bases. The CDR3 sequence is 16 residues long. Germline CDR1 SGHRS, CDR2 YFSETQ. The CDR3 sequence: CASRWDFTAPNTEAFF. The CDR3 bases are TGCGCCAGCAGGTGGGATTTTACAGCCCCGAACACTGAAGCTTTCTTT.

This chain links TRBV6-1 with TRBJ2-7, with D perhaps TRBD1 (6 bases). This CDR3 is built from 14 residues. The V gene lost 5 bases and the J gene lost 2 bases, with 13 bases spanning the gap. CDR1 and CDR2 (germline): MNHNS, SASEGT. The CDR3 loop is CASSTTTGPYEQYF. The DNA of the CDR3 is TGTGCCAGCAGTACTACTACAGGGCCCTACGAGCAGTACTTC.

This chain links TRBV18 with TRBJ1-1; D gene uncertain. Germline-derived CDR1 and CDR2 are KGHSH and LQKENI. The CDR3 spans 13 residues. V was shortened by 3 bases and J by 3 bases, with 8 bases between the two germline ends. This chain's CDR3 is CASSPRSDTEAFF. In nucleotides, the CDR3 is TGTGCCAGCTCACCGAGGTCAGACACTGAAGCTTTCTTT.

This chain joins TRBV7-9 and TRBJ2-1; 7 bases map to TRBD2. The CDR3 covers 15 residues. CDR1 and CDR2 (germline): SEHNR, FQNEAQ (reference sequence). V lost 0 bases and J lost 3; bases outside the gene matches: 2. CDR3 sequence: CASSLAASGYNEQFF. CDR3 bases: TGTGCCAGCAGCTTAGCGGCTAGCGGCTACAATGAGCAGTTCTTC.

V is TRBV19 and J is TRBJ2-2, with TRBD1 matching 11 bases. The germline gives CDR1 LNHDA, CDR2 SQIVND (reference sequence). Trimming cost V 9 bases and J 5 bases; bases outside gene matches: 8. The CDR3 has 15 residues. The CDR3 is CARSDRGRATGELFF. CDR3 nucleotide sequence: TGTGCCAGGTCGGACAGGGGGCGCGCTACCGGGGAGCTGTTTTTT. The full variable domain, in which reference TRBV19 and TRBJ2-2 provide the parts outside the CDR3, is DGGITQSPKYLFRKEGQNVTLSCEQNLNHDAMYWYRQDPGQGLRLIYYSQIVNDFQKGDIAEGYSVSREKKESFPLTVTSAQKNPTAFYLCARSDRGRATGELFFGEGSRLTVL.

The CDR3 region is CASSSPGLAGANEQFF. For the CDR3, the DNA is TGTGCCAGCAGTTCACCGGGACTAGCGGGAGCCAATGAGCAGTTCTTC. The chain uses TRBV6-5 and TRBJ2-1; 14 nucleotides align to TRBD2. The CDR3 extends over 16 amino acids. The junction had 5 bases not matched to a gene; V was cut back by 4 bases and J by 6 bases. CDR1 is MNHEY, CDR2 SVGAGI, per germline.

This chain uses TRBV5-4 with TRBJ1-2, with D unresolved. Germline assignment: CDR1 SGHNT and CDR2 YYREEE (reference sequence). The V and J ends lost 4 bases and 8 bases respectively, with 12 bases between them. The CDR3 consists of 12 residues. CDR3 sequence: CASSPLWGGYTF. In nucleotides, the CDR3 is TGTGCCAGCAGCCCCCTTTGGGGAGGCTACACCTTC. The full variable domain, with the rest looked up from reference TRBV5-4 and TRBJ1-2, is ETGVTQSPTHLIKTRGQQVTLRCSSQSGHNTVSWYQQALGQGPQFIFQYYREEENGRGNFPPRFSGLQFPNYSSELNVNALELDDSALYLCASSPLWGGYTFGSGTRLTVV.

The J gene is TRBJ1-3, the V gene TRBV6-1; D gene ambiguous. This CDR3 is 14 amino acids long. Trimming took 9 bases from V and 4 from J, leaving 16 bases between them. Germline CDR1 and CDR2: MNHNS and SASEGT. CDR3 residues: CASKRISEGNTIYF. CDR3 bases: TGTGCCAGTAAGAGGATCTCCGAGGGAAACACCATATATTTT.

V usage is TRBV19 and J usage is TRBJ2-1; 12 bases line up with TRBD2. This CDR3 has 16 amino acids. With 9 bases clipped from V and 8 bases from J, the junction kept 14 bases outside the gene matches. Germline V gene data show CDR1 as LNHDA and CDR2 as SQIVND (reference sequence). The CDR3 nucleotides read TGTGCCAGCGGGACTAGCGGGTTGGGGGGCCTACATGAGCAGTTCTTC. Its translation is CASGTSGLGGLHEQFF. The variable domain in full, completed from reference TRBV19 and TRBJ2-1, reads DGGITQSPKYLFRKEGQNVTLSCEQNLNHDAMYWYRQDPGQGLRLIYYSQIVNDFQKGDIAEGYSVSREKKESFPLTVTSAQKNPTAFYLCASGTSGLGGLHEQFFGPGTRLTVL.

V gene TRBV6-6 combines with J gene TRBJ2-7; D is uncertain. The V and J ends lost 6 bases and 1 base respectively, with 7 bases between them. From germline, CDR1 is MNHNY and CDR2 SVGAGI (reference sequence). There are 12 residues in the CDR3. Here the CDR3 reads CASRTVSYEQYF. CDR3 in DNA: TGTGCCAGCAGAACGGTTTCCTACGAGCAGTACTTC.

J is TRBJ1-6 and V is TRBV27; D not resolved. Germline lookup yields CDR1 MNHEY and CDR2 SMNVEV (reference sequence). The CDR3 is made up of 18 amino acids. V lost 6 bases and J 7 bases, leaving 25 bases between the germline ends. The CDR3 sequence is CASRYYGLGGQQNSPLHF. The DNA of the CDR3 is TGTGCCAGCAGGTACTACGGCTTGGGAGGGCAGCAAAATTCACCCCTCCACTTT.

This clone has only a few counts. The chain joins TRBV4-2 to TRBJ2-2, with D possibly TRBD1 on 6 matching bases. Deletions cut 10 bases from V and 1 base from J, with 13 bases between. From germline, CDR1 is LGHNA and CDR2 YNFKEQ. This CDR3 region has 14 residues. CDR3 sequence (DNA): TGTGCCACCGTGCAGGGGCAGAACACCGGGGAGCTGTTTTTT. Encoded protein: CATVQGQNTGELFF.

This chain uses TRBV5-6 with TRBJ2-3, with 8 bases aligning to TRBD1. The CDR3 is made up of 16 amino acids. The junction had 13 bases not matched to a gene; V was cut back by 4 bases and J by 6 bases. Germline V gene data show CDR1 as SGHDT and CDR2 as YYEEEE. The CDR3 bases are TGTGCCAGCAGCCAACACGACAGGGGAGCCGGGGATACGCAGTATTTT. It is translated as CASSQHDRGAGDTQYF.

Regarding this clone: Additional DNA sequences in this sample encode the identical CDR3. The CDR3 spells CASSVPGNYGYTF. As DNA, the CDR3 is TGTGCCAGCAGTGTCCCGGGAAACTATGGCTACACCTTC. The rearrangement uses TRBV6-1 and TRBJ1-2; no definite D call. CDR1 is MNHNS, CDR2 SASEGT, per germline. V was shortened by 4 bases and J by 2 bases, with 8 bases between the two germline ends. This CDR3 comprises 13 residues.

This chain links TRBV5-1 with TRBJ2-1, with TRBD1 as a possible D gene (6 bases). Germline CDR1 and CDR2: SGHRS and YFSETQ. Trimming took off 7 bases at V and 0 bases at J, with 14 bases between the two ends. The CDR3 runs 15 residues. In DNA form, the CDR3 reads TGCGCCAGCGCCCCAGGGGATAGCTCCTACAATGAGCAGTTCTTC. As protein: CASAPGDSSYNEQFF.

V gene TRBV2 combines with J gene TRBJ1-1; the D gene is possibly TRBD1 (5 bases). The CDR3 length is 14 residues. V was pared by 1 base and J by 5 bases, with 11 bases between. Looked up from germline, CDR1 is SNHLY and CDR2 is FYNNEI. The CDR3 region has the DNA TGTGCCAGCAGTGAAGTAGGGGAGGGGACTGAAGCTTTCTTT. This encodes CASSEVGEGTEAFF.